These T cell receptor beta chains were read from a single sample in a study of blood T cell repertoires in COVID-19. The data were produced by immunoSEQ multiplex PCR, yet TCRdb's version contains in-frame clones alone and is incomplete. The top ten clones hold approximately 12% of a sample with roughly 130,000 clones, 84% of them seen once. Sequencing was carried out using peripheral blood. The source is a woman aged 25 to 45 who had recovered from COVID-19. The CDR3 runs from the conserved cysteine through the conserved F or W. Fields, in order: D gene, J gene, V gene, CDR3 length, clone size, CDR3 DNA, CDR3 protein. D genes are given only for firm matches. Size values are once, few and many counts, or a class for expanded clones, and some rows have none.

TRBD1	TRBJ2-2	TRBV7-3	14	NA	TGTGCCAGCAGCGTGACAGGGAATACCGGGGAGCTGTTTTTT	CASSVTGNTGELFF
NA	TRBJ2-1	TRBV20-1	15	NA	TGCAGTGCTAGTGGGGGGCCCGGCTCCTACAATGAGCAGTTCTTC	CSASGGPGSYNEQFF
TRBD2	TRBJ2-1	TRBV18	19	NA	TGTGCCAGCTCACCGGTTGGGGGGGGACTAGCCGACACCTACAATGAGCAGTTCTTC	CASSPVGGGLADTYNEQFF
TRBD1	TRBJ1-4	TRBV5-3	14	NA	TGTGCCAGTACCTGGACAGGGGGTCATGAAAAACTGTTTTTT	CASTWTGGHEKLFF
NA	TRBJ2-7	TRBV7-9	14	NA	TGTGCCAGCAGCCTCGGGGACACAGCCTACGAGCAGTACTTC	CASSLGDTAYEQYF
NA	TRBJ2-7	TRBV9	13	NA	TGTGCCAGCAGCTCCGACTATACCTACGAGCAGTACTTC	CASSSDYTYEQYF
NA	TRBJ2-2	TRBV6-5	13	NA	TGTGCCAGCAGTTACTCCCGGGCCGGGGAGCTGTTTTTT	CASSYSRAGELFF
TRBD2	TRBJ2-3	TRBV4-1	17	NA	TGCGCCAGCAGCCAAGGTTGGGGGCGGGGGGGCACAGATACGCAGTATTTT	CASSQGWGRGGTDTQYF
NA	TRBJ2-7	TRBV3-1/TRBV3-2	13	NA	TGTGCCAGCAGCCGGACTGCAGCCTACGAGCAGTACTTC	CASSRTAAYEQYF
NA	TRBJ2-7	TRBV6-2/TRBV6-3	16	NA	TGTGCCAGCAGTTATCCGGGTGCCGACCCCCCGGACGAGCAGTACTTC	CASSYPGADPPDEQYF
NA	TRBJ1-4	TRBV29-1	15	NA	TGCAGCGCCCCCGGGGTAGGGCTCGGGGATGAAAAACTGTTTTTT	CSAPGVGLGDEKLFF
NA	TRBJ1-2	TRBV7-8	15	NA	TGTGCCAGCAGCTCCCCTTTTACAGGGACCTATGGCTACACCTTC	CASSSPFTGTYGYTF
NA	TRBJ1-5	TRBV7-9	13	NA	TGTGCCAGCAGTCCTCAGGGGAACCAGCCCCAGCATTTT	CASSPQGNQPQHF
TRBD1	TRBJ1-2	TRBV5-4	14	few	TGTGCCAGCAGTTCCGGGACAGGGGACGGCGGCTACACCTTC	CASSSGTGDGGYTF
NA	TRBJ1-3	TRBV18	15	NA	TGTGCCAGCTCCCAGAGCGAGTTGATTGGAAACACCATATATTTT	CASSQSELIGNTIYF
NA	TRBJ2-4	TRBV6-6	13	NA	TGTGCCAGCAGTTACTCTGAGAGTAGCATTCAGTACTTC	CASSYSESSIQYF
NA	TRBJ2-7	TRBV7-2	15	NA	TGTGCCAGCAGCTTAAGCGCCGGGGGGCGTTACGAGCAGTACTTC	CASSLSAGGRYEQYF
NA	TRBJ1-5	TRBV6-8	13	NA	TGTGCCAGCAACGCAAGTTCCAGACAGCCCCAGCATTTT	CASNASSRQPQHF
TRBD1	TRBJ2-4	TRBV7-9	18	NA	TGTGCCAGCAGCTCCAACAGGGGGAATGGGTGGCCAAAGGACATTCAGTACTTC	CASSSNRGNGWPKDIQYF
NA	TRBJ1-2	TRBV3-1/TRBV3-2	15	NA	TGTGCCAGCAGCCCCCAAGGACAGACTGTGAGAGGCTACACCTTC	CASSPQGQTVRGYTF
NA	TRBJ1-6	TRBV6-5	14	NA	TGTGCCAGCAGTTCCCAGGGAAACAATTCACCCCTCCACTTT	CASSSQGNNSPLHF
NA	TRBJ1-1	TRBV2	13	once	TGTGCCAGCAGCGCGACAGCGAACACTGAAGCTTTCTTT	CASSATANTEAFF
TRBD1	TRBJ1-6	TRBV10-3	15	NA	TGTGCCATCAATGAACAGGGGTCGGGTAATTCACCCCTCCACTTT	CAINEQGSGNSPLHF
NA	TRBJ2-1	TRBV7-3	15	NA	TGTGCCAGCAGCTACGACACCGACCTCTACAATGAGCAGTTCTTC	CASSYDTDLYNEQFF
NA	TRBJ2-1	TRBV14	13	NA	TGTGCCAGCAGCTGGGACACGTACAATGAGCAGTTCTTC	CASSWDTYNEQFF
NA	TRBJ2-2	TRBV7-6	16	NA	TGTGCCAGCAGCCCCCTCGCGGGGCTGGGCACCGGGGAGCTGTTTTTT	CASSPLAGLGTGELFF
TRBD1	TRBJ2-1	TRBV24-1	17	NA	TGTGCCACCAGTGATTCACCTGACAGGGGGCTTTACAATGAGCAGTTCTTC	CATSDSPDRGLYNEQFF
TRBD1	TRBJ1-3	TRBV14	18	NA	TGTGCCAGCAGCCAAGCCGGGACAGGGGTTTTCTCTGGAAACACCATATATTTT	CASSQAGTGVFSGNTIYF